This T cell receptor (beta chain) originates from a study of CD8+CD57+ T cells in acquired aplastic anemia. Study-level background: Mean yield of DNA from sorted CD4+ and CD8+ cells was 2.5 to 4 ug.

Study observations and caveats: Shared by patients and controls, 25 to 30 CD8+ CDR3s were abundant in patients.

Points on this clonotype: Its specificity is not known. A much larger clone differs by one base, so this may be a read error.

Profiling of TCR beta VDJ combinations and CDR3 sequences used genomic DNA as template. One entry per CDR3 protein, called by TCRdb with MiXCR from the reads. The table lists about 190,000 distinct CDR3 sequences, roughly half of them singletons. V was cut by 0 bases and J by 4 bases, with 13 bases left in between. The CDR3 has 15 residues. Germline CDR1 SGDLS, CDR2 YYNGEE. J is TRBJ1-2 and V is TRBV9; D unclear. The TCR originated in a human donor in good health, serving as a control. The sequencing sample was made of sorted CD4+, CD8+, or CD8+CD57+ T cells (not recorded which) from PBMCs. CDR3 in amino acids: CASSVGGGRVYGYTF. CDR3 DNA: TGTGCCAGCAGCGTAGGTGGAGGGAGGGTCTATGGCTACACCTTC.